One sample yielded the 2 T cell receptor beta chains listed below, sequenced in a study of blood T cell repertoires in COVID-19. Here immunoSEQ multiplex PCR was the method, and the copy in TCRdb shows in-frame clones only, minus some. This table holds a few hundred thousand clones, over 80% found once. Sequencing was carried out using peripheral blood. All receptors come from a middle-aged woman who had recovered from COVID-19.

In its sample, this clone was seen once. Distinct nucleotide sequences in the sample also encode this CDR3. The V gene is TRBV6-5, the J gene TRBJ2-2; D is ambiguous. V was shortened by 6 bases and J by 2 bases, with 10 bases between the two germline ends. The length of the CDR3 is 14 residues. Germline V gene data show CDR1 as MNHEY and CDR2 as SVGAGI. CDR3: CASREAENTGELFF. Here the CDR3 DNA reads TGTGCCAGCAGAGAGGCAGAAAACACCGGGGAGCTGTTTTTT.

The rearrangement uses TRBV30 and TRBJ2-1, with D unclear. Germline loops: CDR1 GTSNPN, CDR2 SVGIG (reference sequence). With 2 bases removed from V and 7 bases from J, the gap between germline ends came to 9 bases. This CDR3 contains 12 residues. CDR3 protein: CAWSPTRNEQFF. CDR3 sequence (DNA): TGTGCCTGGAGTCCAACGAGGAATGAGCAGTTCTTC. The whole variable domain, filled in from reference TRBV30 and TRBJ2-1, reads SQTIHQWPATLVQPVGSPLSLECTVEGTSNPNLYWYRQAAGRGLQLLFYSVGIGQISSEVPQNLSASRPQDRQFILSSKKLLLSDSGFYLCAWSPTRNEQFFGPGTRLTVL.